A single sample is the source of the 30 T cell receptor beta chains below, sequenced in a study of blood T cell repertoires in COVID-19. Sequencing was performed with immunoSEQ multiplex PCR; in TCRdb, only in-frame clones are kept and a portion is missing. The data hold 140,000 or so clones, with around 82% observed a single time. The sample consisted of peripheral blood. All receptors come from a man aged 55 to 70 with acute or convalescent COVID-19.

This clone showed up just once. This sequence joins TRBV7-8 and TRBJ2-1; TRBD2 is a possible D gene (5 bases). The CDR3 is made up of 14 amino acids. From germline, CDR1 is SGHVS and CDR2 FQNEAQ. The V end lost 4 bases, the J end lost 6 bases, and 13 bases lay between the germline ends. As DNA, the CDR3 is TGTGCCAGCAGCTCCTACGGGATGGGCAATGAGCAGTTCTTC. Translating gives CASSSYGMGNEQFF.

The CDR3 DNA reads TGTGCCTGGCGTAGCGGGACGAACACCTACGAGCAGTACTTC. The encoded protein is CAWRSGTNTYEQYF. This chain links TRBV30 with TRBJ2-7; 8 bases map to TRBD2. Germline CDR1 is GTSNPN and CDR2 is SVGIG (reference sequence). There are 14 residues in the CDR3. V was clipped by 5 bases and J by 2 bases; unmatched bases: 8.

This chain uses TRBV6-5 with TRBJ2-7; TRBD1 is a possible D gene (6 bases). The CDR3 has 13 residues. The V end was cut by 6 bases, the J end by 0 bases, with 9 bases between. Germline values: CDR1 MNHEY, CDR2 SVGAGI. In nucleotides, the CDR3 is TGTGCCAGCAGGATGACAGGCTCCTACGAGCAGTACTTC. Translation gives CASRMTGSYEQYF.

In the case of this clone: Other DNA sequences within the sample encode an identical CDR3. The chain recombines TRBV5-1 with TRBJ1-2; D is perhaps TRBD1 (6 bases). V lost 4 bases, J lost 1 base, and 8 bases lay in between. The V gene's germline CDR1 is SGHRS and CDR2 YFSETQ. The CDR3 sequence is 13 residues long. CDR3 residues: CASSPQGNYGYTF. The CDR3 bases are TGCGCCAGCAGCCCACAGGGTAACTATGGCTACACCTTC.

The CDR3 DNA follows: TGTGCCAGCAGTGATACCCAGGGGGTGGCTGGCTACACCTTC. Translating it yields CASSDTQGVAGYTF. This sequence joins TRBV2 and TRBJ1-2; TRBD1 matches 7 bases. Germline loops: CDR1 SNHLY, CDR2 FYNNEI. With 3 bases clipped from V and 7 bases from J, the junction kept 8 bases outside the gene matches. The CDR3 loop spans 14 amino acids.

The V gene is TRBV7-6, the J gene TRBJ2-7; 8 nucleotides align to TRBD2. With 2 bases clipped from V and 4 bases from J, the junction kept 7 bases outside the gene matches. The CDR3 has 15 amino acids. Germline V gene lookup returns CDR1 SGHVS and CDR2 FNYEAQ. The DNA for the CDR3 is TGTGCCAGCAGCTTAACTCAACTAGCGGCTTACGAGCAGTACTTC. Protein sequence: CASSLTQLAAYEQYF.

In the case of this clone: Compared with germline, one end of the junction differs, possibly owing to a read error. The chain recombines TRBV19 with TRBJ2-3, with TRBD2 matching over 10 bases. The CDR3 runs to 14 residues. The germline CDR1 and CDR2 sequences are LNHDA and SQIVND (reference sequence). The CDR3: CASSPTPGTSENSF. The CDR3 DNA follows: TGTGCCAGTAGCCCGACCCCCGGGACTAGCGAGAATTCATTT.

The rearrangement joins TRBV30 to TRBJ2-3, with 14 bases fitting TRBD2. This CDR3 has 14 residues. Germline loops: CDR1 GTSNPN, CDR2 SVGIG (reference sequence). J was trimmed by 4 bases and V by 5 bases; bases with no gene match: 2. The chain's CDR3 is CAWGGLAGADTQYF. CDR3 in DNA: TGTGCCTGGGGGGGACTAGCGGGAGCAGATACGCAGTATTTT.

In DNA, the CDR3 is TGTGCCAGCAGCTTCGGACAGGAAGGGTACGAGCAGTACTTC. Its translation is CASSFGQEGYEQYF. The chain has TRBV7-7 and TRBJ2-7; 7 bases are a match to TRBD1. CDR1 SSHAT and CDR2 FNYEAQ come from the germline V gene (reference sequence). Unmatched junction bases numbered 6, after V lost 3 bases and J lost 4 bases. The CDR3 is 14 amino acids.

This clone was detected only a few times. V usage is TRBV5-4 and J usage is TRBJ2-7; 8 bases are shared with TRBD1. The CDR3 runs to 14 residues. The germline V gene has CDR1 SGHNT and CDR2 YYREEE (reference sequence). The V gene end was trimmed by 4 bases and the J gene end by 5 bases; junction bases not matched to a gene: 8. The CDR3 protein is CASSHDRGSNEQYF. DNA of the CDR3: TGTGCCAGCAGCCACGACAGGGGCAGCAACGAGCAGTACTTC.

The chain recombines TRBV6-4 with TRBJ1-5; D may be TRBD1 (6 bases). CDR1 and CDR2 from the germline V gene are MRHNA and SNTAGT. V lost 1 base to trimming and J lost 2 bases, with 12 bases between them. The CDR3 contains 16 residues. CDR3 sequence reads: CASSDFNRVCNQPQHF. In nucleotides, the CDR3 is TGTGCCAGCAGTGACTTTAACAGGGTGTGCAATCAGCCCCAGCATTTT.

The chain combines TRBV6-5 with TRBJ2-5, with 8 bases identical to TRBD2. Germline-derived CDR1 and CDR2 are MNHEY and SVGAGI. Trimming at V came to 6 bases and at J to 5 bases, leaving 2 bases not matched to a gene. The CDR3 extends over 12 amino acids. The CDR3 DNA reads TGTGCCAGCAGCCGGGGGGGGGAGACCCAGTACTTC. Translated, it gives CASSRGGETQYF.

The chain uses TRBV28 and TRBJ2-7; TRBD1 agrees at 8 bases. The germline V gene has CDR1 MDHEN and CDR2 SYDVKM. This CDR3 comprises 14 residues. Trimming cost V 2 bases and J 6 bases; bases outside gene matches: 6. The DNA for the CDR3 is TGTGCCAGCAGTTTAGGCGGACAGGGAGGCGAGCAGTACTTC. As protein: CASSLGGQGGEQYF.

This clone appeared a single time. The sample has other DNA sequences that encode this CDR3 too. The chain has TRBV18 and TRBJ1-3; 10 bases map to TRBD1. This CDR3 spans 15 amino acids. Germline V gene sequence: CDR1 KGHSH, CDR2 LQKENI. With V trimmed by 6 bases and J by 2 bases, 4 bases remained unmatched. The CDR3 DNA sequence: TGTGCCAGCTCTCCGGGACAGGGGCCTGGAAACACCATATATTTT. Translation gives CASSPGQGPGNTIYF.

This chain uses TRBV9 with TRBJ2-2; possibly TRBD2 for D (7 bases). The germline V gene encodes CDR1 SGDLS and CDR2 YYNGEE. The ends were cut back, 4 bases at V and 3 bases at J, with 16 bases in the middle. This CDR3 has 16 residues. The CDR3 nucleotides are TGTGCCAGCAGCCCCCGGGGGGCGGGGGACACCGGGGAGCTGTTTTTT. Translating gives CASSPRGAGDTGELFF.

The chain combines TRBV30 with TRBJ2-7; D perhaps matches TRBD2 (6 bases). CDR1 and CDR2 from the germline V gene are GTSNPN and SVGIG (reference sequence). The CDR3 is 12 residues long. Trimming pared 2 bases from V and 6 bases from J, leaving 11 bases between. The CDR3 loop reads CAWSNGRGEQYF. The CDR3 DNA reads TGTGCCTGGAGTAATGGGCGGGGCGAGCAGTACTTC.

CDR3 region: CASSLVSTNTGELFF. CDR3 sequence (DNA): TGCGCCAGCAGCTTGGTTAGTACGAACACCGGGGAGCTGTTTTTT. The chain couples TRBV5-1 to TRBJ2-2; D not certain. Trimming pared 0 bases from V and 0 bases from J, leaving 6 bases between. Germline CDR1 reads SGHRS; CDR2 reads YFSETQ. The CDR3 loop spans 15 amino acids.

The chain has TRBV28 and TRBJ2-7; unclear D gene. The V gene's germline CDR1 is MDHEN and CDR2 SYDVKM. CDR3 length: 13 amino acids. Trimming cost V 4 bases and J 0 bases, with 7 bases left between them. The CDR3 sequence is CASSSQNSYEQYF. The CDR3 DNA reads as TGTGCCAGCAGTTCCCAAAACTCCTACGAGCAGTACTTC.

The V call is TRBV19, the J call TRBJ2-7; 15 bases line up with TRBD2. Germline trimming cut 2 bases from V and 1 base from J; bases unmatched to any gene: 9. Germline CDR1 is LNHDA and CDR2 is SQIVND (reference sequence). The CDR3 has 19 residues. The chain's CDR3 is CASSIRSGLAGGLSYEQYF. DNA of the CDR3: TGTGCCAGTAGTATAAGGTCCGGACTAGCGGGAGGGTTATCCTACGAGCAGTACTTC.

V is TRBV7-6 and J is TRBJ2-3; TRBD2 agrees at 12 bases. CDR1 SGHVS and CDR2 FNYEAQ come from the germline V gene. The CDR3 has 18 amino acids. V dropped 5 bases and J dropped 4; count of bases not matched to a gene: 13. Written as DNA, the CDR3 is TGTGCCAGCAGCCGAAGCCCTAGCGGGAGGGCCAATTCAGATACGCAGTATTTT. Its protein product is CASSRSPSGRANSDTQYF.

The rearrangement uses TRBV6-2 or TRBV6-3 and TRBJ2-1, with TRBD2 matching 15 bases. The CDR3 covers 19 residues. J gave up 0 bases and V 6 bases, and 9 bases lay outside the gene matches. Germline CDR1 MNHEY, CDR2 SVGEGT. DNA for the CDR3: TGTGCCAGCAGCCGAGGACTAGCGGGAGGGGTGAGCTCCTACAATGAGCAGTTCTTC. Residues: CASSRGLAGGVSSYNEQFF.

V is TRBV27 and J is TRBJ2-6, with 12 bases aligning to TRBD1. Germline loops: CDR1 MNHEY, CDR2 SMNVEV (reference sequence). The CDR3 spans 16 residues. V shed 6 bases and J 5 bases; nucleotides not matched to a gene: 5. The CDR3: CASRGDRGLRANVLTF. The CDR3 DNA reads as TGTGCCAGCAGAGGGGACAGGGGGCTTAGGGCCAACGTCCTGACTTTC.

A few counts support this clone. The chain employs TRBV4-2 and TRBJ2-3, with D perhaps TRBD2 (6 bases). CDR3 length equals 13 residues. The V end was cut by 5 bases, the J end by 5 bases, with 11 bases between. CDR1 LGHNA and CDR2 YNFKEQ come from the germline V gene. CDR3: CASSDGGVDTQYF. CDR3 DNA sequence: TGTGCCAGCAGCGACGGCGGGGTAGATACGCAGTATTTT.

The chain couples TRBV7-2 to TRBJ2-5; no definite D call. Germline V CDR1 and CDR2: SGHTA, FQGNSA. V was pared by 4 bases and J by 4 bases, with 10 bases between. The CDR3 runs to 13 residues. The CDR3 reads CASSSLPPETQYF. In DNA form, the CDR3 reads TGTGCCAGCAGCTCCCTCCCCCCAGAGACCCAGTACTTC. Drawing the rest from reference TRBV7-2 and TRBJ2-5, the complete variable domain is GAGVSQSPSNKVTEKGKDVELRCDPISGHTALYWYRQSLGQGLEFLIYFQGNSAPDKSGLPSDRFSAERTGGSVSTLTIQRTQQEDSAVYLCASSSLPPETQYFGPGTRLLVL.

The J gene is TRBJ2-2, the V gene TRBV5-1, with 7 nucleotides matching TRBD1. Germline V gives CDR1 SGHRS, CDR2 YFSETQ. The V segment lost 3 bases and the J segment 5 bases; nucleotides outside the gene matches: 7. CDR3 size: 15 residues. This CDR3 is CASSSTGDRTGELFF. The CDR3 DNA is TGCGCCAGCAGCTCCACAGGGGACCGAACCGGGGAGCTGTTTTTT.

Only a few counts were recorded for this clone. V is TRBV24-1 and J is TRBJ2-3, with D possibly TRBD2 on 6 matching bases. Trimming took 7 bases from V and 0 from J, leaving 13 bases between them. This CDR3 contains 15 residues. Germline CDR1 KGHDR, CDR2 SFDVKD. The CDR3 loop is CATRRSGGSTDTQYF. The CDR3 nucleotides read TGTGCCACCAGGAGGTCAGGAGGGAGCACAGATACGCAGTATTTT.

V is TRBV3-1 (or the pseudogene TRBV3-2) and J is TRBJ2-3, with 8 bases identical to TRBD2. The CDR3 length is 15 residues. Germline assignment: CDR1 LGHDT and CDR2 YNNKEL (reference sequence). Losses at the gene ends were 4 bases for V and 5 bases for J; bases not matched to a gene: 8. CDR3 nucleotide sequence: TGTGCCAGCAGCCTCCGACTAGCGCGGGAAGATACGCAGTATTTT. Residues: CASSLRLAREDTQYF.

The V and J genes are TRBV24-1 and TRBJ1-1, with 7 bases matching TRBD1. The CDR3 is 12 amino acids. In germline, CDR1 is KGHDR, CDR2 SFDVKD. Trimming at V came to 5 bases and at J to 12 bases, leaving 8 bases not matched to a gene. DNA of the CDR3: TGTGCCACCAGTGGCTCCGACAGGGATACTTTCTTT. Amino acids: CATSGSDRDTFF.

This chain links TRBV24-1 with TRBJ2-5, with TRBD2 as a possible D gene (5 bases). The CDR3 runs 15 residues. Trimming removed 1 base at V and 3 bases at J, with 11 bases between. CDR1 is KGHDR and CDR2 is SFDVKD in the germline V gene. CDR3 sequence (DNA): TGTGCCACCAGTGATTTTGGTCAGGAGGAAGAGACCCAGTACTTC. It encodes CATSDFGQEEETQYF.

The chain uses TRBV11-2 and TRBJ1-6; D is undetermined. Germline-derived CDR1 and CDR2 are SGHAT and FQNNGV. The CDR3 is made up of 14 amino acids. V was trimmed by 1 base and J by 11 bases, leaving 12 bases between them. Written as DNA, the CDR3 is TGTGCCAGCAGCTTAGCCGCGAGGGCAACACCCCTCCACTTT. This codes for CASSLAARATPLHF.